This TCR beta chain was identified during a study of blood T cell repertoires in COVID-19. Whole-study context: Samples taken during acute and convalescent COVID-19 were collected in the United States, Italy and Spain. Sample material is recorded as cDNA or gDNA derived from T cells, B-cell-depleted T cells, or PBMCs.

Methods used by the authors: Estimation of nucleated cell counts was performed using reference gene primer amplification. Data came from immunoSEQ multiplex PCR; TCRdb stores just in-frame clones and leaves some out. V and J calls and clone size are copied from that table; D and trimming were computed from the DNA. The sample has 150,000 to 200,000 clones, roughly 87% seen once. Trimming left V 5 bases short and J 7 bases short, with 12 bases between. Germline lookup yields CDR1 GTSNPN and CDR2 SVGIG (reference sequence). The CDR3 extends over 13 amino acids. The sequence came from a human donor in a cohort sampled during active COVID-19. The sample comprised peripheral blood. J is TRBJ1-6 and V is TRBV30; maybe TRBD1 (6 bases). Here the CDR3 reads CAWSGVLNSPLHF. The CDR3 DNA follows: TGTGCCTGGTCAGGGGTTCTCAATTCACCCCTCCACTTT.